This TCR beta chain derives from a study of blood T cell repertoires in COVID-19 (dated by TCRdb to the early 2020s). Study-level background: Samples from collaborators originated in the United States, Italy and Spain and spanned both the acute and convalescent phases of COVID-19. Subjects who had been exposed to COVID-19, were actively infected with it, or had recovered from it provided the deeply sampled blood TCRbeta repertoires that made up the dataset. The samples were drawn from two sources: the first 160 participants of the ongoing ImmuneRACE study, and 1,200 or so subjects contributed by 6 global collaborators. HLA class I and class II types, where available, came from metadata supplied by the sample provider rather than from assay-based typing. Nearly every sample came with metadata listing a de-identified subject ID, COVID-19 status, age in years and sex. The repertoires were released in a freely available public database meant as a resource for research on the immune response to SARS-CoV-2. The prospective study material was composed of cDNA or gDNA derived from T cells, B-cell-depleted T cells, or PBMCs.

This clone was detected a few times. Its antigen is unknown. Base qualities are not at hand, and no much larger clone is one base apart. TCRbeta CDR3 regions were amplified from genomic DNA by means of the immunoSEQ Assay, a bias-controlled multiplex PCR. The original methods were these. Within the assay, amplification of reference gene primers was used to estimate how many nucleated cells each sample contained. To quantify the absolute abundance of each unique TCRbeta CDR3 rearrangement, sequence reads were collapsed and filtered. For each sample, productive Simpson clonality was calculated by taking the square root of Simpson's diversity index across productive rearrangements. The source is immuneACCESS, and TCRdb retained only in-frame sequences with V and J called. Part of the clones is not carried over; for the studies checked, unresolved V genes explain less than half of this, and the remainder is unexplained. V and J calls plus clone size are reproduced from that table; the DNA served to infer D and trimming. The sample table lists tens of thousands of clones, about 91% of them with a count of one. The top ten hold 7% to 8.5% of the sample.

Trimming costs V 6 bases and J 1 base, and their ends lie 12 bases apart. Inclusive of the bounding cysteine and phenylalanine, the CDR3 is 14 residues long. Only the CDR3 DNA stays, 42 bases, in frame from base 1. Reading the germline V gene gives CDR1 SNHLY and CDR2 FYNNEI. The research as a whole found: Clinical and demographic metadata were provided uncurated, with the amount varying by source and participant.

The collaborating institutions used their own protocols to collect whole blood in K2EDTA tubes. For TCRbeta analysis, collaborator samples were shipped as frozen whole blood, as isolated PBMCs, or as DNA extracted from either sample type. The rearrangement combines TRBV2 with TRBJ1-2; the D gene is unclear. Sample: peripheral blood. The sequence derives from a human donor in a cohort sampled during active COVID-19. The CDR3 loop reads CASRADGYNYGYTF. The nucleotide sequence reads TGTGCCAGCAGAGCGGACGGTTATAACTATGGCTACACCTTC.